This passage covers 20 T cell receptor beta chains from one sample sequenced in a study of T-cell memory formation after mild COVID-19. TCRdb re-derived calls from the 5' RACE reads in MiXCR, one entry per CDR3 protein. The sample has about 470,000 distinct CDR3 sequences, around 25% seen once; the top ten hold around 12%. The sample consisted of PBMCs or a T cell subset sorted from them (not recorded which). The receptors shown here come from an adult woman who had mild COVID-19 (a few samples of this study predate the infection). Cell type and time point are not known.

The chain couples TRBV7-9 to TRBJ2-7; D is possibly TRBD2 (5 bases). V lost 6 bases to trimming and J lost 6 bases, with 9 bases between them. Germline loops: CDR1 SEHNR, CDR2 FQNEAQ (reference sequence). The CDR3 spans 11 residues. This CDR3 is CASRFGGEQYF. The CDR3 nucleotides are TGTGCCAGCAGATTCGGAGGCGAGCAGTACTTC.

The chain employs TRBV7-9 and TRBJ1-1, with D uncertain. This CDR3 is built from 13 residues. Germline loops: CDR1 SEHNR, CDR2 FQNEAQ (reference sequence). V was clipped by 2 bases and J by 3 bases, with 7 bases between them. The CDR3 loop is CASSLNLDTEAFF. CDR3 nucleotides: TGTGCCAGCAGCTTAAATTTGGACACTGAAGCTTTCTTT.

The V gene is TRBV6-2 or TRBV6-3, the J gene TRBJ1-1, with TRBD1 matching over 8 bases. The junction had 8 bases not matched to a gene; V was cut back by 5 bases and J by 3 bases. The V gene's germline CDR1 is MNHEY and CDR2 SVGEGT. CDR3 length: 15 amino acids. The CDR3: CASSPTGGRHTEAFF. CDR3 in DNA: TGTGCCAGCAGTCCCACAGGGGGGAGGCACACTGAAGCTTTCTTT.

The sample holds a few counts of this clonotype. The V gene is TRBV24-1, the J gene TRBJ1-2; D perhaps matches TRBD1 (6 bases). V was shortened by 4 bases and J by 2 bases, with 7 bases between the two germline ends. The germline gives CDR1 KGHDR, CDR2 SFDVKD. CDR3 length: 13 amino acids. Written as DNA, the CDR3 is TGTGCCACCAGTGACACAGGGAACTATGGCTACACCTTC. As protein: CATSDTGNYGYTF.

The rearrangement joins TRBV7-9 to TRBJ2-6; tentative D call: TRBD1 (5 bases). The CDR3 is made up of 16 amino acids. V was clipped by 5 bases and J by 0 bases, with 11 bases between them. CDR1 and CDR2 from the germline V gene are SEHNR and FQNEAQ (reference sequence). CDR3 in amino acids: CASSADSSSGANVLTF. The CDR3 coding sequence is TGTGCCAGCAGCGCCGACAGTAGCTCTGGGGCCAACGTCCTGACTTTC.

This clonotype was counted a few times. V and J are TRBV7-6 and TRBJ2-3; TRBD1 might be the D (6 bases). The CDR3 is 17 residues long. Trimming left V 1 base short and J 1 base short, with 15 bases between. Looked up from germline, CDR1 is SGHVS and CDR2 is FNYEAQ. In nucleotides, the CDR3 is TGTGCCAGCAGCTTAGTCCTTGGGACACCTGGCACAGATACGCAGTATTTT. Its translation is CASSLVLGTPGTDTQYF.

This clonotype was seen many times. This sequence joins TRBV11-2 and TRBJ2-5, with 8 bases matching TRBD2. The CDR3 is made up of 18 amino acids. V was pared by 4 bases and J by 4 bases, with 17 bases of the junction left unmatched. From germline, CDR1 is SGHAT and CDR2 FQNNGV. CDR3 loop: CASSSRGGGRPSLETQYF. CDR3 sequence (DNA): TGTGCCAGCAGCTCCCGAGGAGGCGGGAGGCCCTCTTTAGAGACCCAGTACTTC.

This clonotype was counted only a few times. The V and J genes are TRBV5-1 and TRBJ1-1; D not resolved. The germline V gene encodes CDR1 SGHRS and CDR2 YFSETQ. This CDR3 has 14 amino acids. The V gene lost 0 bases and the J gene lost 5 bases, with 11 bases spanning the gap. CDR3 region: CASSLGSMGTEAFF. The CDR3 region has the DNA TGCGCCAGCAGCTTGGGGTCTATGGGAACTGAAGCTTTCTTT.

This clonotype has a handful of counts. The chain employs TRBV5-1 and TRBJ1-5; D unclear. The germline gives CDR1 SGHRS, CDR2 YFSETQ. V gave up 4 bases and J gave up 3 bases, with 8 bases separating them. This CDR3 contains 13 residues. The CDR3 reads CASSAFPNQPQHF. The CDR3 DNA is TGCGCCAGCAGCGCCTTTCCCAATCAGCCCCAGCATTTT. Complete variable domain (other parts from reference TRBV5-1 and TRBJ1-5): KAGVTQTPRYLIKTRGQQVTLSCSPISGHRSVSWYQQTPGQGLQFLFEYFSETQRNKGNFPGRFSGRQFSNSRSEMNVSTLELGDSALYLCASSAFPNQPQHFGDGTRLSIL.

J is TRBJ2-3 and V is TRBV7-9, with D maybe TRBD1 (8 bases). Per the germline V gene, CDR1 is SEHNR and CDR2 is FQNEAQ (reference sequence). The ends were cut back, 5 bases at V and 4 bases at J, with 16 bases in the middle. The CDR3 runs 15 residues. The CDR3 protein is CASSTRTGRADTQYF. CDR3 sequence (DNA): TGTGCCAGCAGCACACGGACAGGGAGGGCAGATACGCAGTATTTT.

This clonotype has only a few counts. The V call is TRBV24-1, the J call TRBJ2-3; D not certain. The CDR3 length is 13 residues. Germline V gives CDR1 KGHDR, CDR2 SFDVKD. The V end was cut by 9 bases, the J end by 0 bases, with 9 bases between. CDR3: CATQVTSTDTQYF. CDR3 coding DNA: TGTGCCACCCAGGTTACCAGCACAGATACGCAGTATTTT.

The V call is TRBV7-6, the J call TRBJ2-3; 7 bases map to TRBD1. The CDR3 has 18 amino acids. Unmatched junction bases numbered 14, after V lost 1 base and J lost 4 bases. Germline CDR1 SGHVS, CDR2 FNYEAQ. The CDR3 region has the DNA TGTGCCAGCAGCTTAGACCCAAGGGGGCAGGGATCATCAGATACGCAGTATTTT. This gives the protein CASSLDPRGQGSSDTQYF.

This sequence joins TRBV12-3 or TRBV12-4 and TRBJ2-7; D might be TRBD2 (6 bases). CDR3 length equals 15 residues. Trimming stripped 6 bases from V and 0 bases from J, with 15 bases between. The CDR3 is CASSPGTVSSYEQYF. The CDR3 DNA follows: TGTGCCAGCAGCCCCGGGACTGTGAGCTCCTACGAGCAGTACTTC.

This clonotype was detected a few times. This chain links TRBV5-6 with TRBJ1-4; D remains unclear. V lost 0 bases to trimming and J lost 6 bases, with 9 bases between them. The CDR3 has 14 amino acids. The germline gives CDR1 SGHDT, CDR2 YYEEEE. This CDR3 reads CASSLAGFDEKLFF. The CDR3 DNA is TGTGCCAGCAGCTTGGCGGGGTTTGATGAAAAACTGTTTTTT.

This clonotype has more than one count but fewer than ten. This chain joins TRBV6-6 and TRBJ1-2, with 12 bases lining up with TRBD1. Germline lookup yields CDR1 MNHNY and CDR2 SVGAGI (reference sequence). J gave up 3 bases and V 5 bases, and 1 base lay outside the gene matches. The CDR3 length is 14 residues. For the CDR3, the DNA is TGTGCCAGCAGTGGGACAGGGGGCCACTATGGCTACACCTTC. It encodes CASSGTGGHYGYTF.

V usage is TRBV9 and J usage is TRBJ2-2, with a possible D match to TRBD2 (6 bases). The CDR3 spans 14 residues. Trimming pared 9 bases from V and 0 bases from J, leaving 12 bases between. Germline V gene lookup returns CDR1 SGDLS and CDR2 YYNGEE. The CDR3 DNA is TGTGCCACGACCCGGGGGACGAACACCGGGGAGCTGTTTTTT. This encodes CATTRGTNTGELFF.

With respect to this clonotype: The germline gene is not matched at one end of the junction; a read error may be the cause. The rearrangement joins TRBV15 to TRBJ2-7, with D unresolved. The CDR3 contains 14 residues. Germline assignment: CDR1 LNHNV and CDR2 YYDKDF (reference sequence). CDR3 nucleotides: TGTGCCACCAGCCCGAGGCAGGCCGCTACGCTGAGGAACTTC. Amino acid sequence: CATSPRQAATLRNF.

This clonotype was observed a handful of times. In nucleotides, the CDR3 is TGTGCCAGCAGCTTGGGGTTACCTGGAAACACCATATATTTT. Protein: CASSLGLPGNTIYF. This chain uses TRBV7-2 with TRBJ1-3, with D uncertain. Germline V gene data show CDR1 as SGHTA and CDR2 as FQGNSA. V shed 3 bases and J shed 2 bases, with 8 bases lying between them. The CDR3 is 14 amino acids.

This sequence joins TRBV29-1 and TRBJ1-2; D uncertain. The CDR3 is 12 residues long. Per the germline V gene, CDR1 is SQVTM and CDR2 is ANQGSEA. The V gene lost 1 base and the J gene lost 8 bases, with 11 bases spanning the gap. The CDR3 DNA is TGCAGCGTTGAAGCCGACACATGGGGCTACACCTTC. Encoded protein: CSVEADTWGYTF.

V is TRBV7-9 and J is TRBJ1-2; 7 bases agree with TRBD1. This CDR3 is 14 amino acids long. The trim removed 1 base at V and 4 bases at J, leaving 3 bases unmatched. Germline CDR1 is SEHNR and CDR2 is FQNEAQ (reference sequence). In nucleotides, the CDR3 is TGTGCCAGCAGCTTAGGTAGGACAGGCTATGGCTACACCTTC. Translating gives CASSLGRTGYGYTF.